The 24 T cell receptor beta chains given below trace back to one sample, sequenced in a study of blood T cells in healthy people across ages. Sample-barcoded 5' priming and a J-beta primer mix drove a second PCR of about 7 to 11 cycles. TCRdb re-called the 5' RACE reads through MiXCR, storing one row per CDR3 protein. This repertoire shows fewer than 2 million distinct CDR3 sequences, 30% to 40% found once; its top ten account for more than 20%. The sequencing input was blood. The receptors were gathered from a human donor in good health.

This clonotype has just a few counts. CDR3 DNA sequence: TGCAGCGTTGAAGATCGAGGGACAGAAGGCACAGATACGCAGTATTTT. This sequence encodes CSVEDRGTEGTDTQYF. The chain couples TRBV29-1 to TRBJ2-3, with 7 bases identical to TRBD1. Germline CDR1 and CDR2: SQVTM and ANQGSEA. The CDR3 has 16 amino acids. The V segment lost 0 bases and the J segment 1 base; nucleotides outside the gene matches: 7.

The V gene is TRBV5-1, the J gene TRBJ2-3; D tentatively reads TRBD1 or TRBD2 (5 bases each). The CDR3 extends over 16 amino acids. In germline, CDR1 is SGHRS, CDR2 YFSETQ. V shed 4 bases and J shed 6 bases, with 21 bases lying between them. The CDR3 here is CASSNEGHPTADTQYF. The CDR3 bases are TGCGCCAGCAGCAACGAGGGGCATCCAACAGCGGATACGCAGTATTTT.

Of note for this clonotype: A junction end diverges from the germline sequence, so it may reflect a read error. The chain joins TRBV28 to TRBJ2-3, with D possibly TRBD2 on 6 matching bases. Germline-derived CDR1 and CDR2 are MDHEN and SYDVKM. This CDR3 is 16 amino acids long. The CDR3 coding sequence is TGTACCAGCAGCTGGGGGTTAGCGGCGAGCACAGATACGCAGTATTTT. Protein sequence: CTSSWGLAASTDTQYF.

This chain joins TRBV7-2 and TRBJ2-3, with D possibly being TRBD1 (6 bases). V was trimmed by 2 bases and J by 1 base, leaving 13 bases between them. Germline V CDR1 and CDR2: SGHTA, FQGNSA. The CDR3 has 16 residues. CDR3 sequence reads: CASSLKGRGGTDTQYF. Here the CDR3 DNA reads TGTGCCAGCAGCTTAAAGGGCAGGGGAGGCACAGATACGCAGTATTTT.

In this sample, this clonotype turned up once. The chain employs TRBV13 and TRBJ2-3; either TRBD1 or TRBD2 may supply D (5 bases each). This CDR3 has 14 residues. CDR1 is PRHDT and CDR2 is FYEKMQ in the germline V gene (reference sequence). Trimming shortened V by 5 bases and J by 4 bases, and 13 bases separated the two germline ends. The CDR3 coding sequence is TGTGCCAGCAGCATGCCTGGGGGATCAGATACGCAGTATTTT. Amino acids: CASSMPGGSDTQYF.

This clonotype has just a few counts. The chain carries TRBV4-1 and TRBJ2-1; no firm D call. CDR3 length: 16 amino acids. The germline gives CDR1 MGHRA, CDR2 YSYEKL. V was shortened by 1 base and J by 2 bases, with 12 bases between the two germline ends. The CDR3 sequence: CASSQVNMVAYNEQFF. In DNA, the CDR3 is TGCGCCAGCAGCCAAGTAAACATGGTCGCCTACAATGAGCAGTTCTTC.

The rearrangement joins TRBV7-2 to TRBJ1-1, with TRBD1 identical over 9 bases. The V segment lost 6 bases and the J segment 7 bases; nucleotides outside the gene matches: 6. This CDR3 has 13 residues. CDR1 and CDR2 from the germline V gene are SGHTA and FQGNSA. The CDR3 spells CASSRDREVEAFF. The DNA of the CDR3 is TGTGCCAGCAGTCGGGACAGGGAGGTTGAAGCTTTCTTT.

V gene TRBV6-5 combines with J gene TRBJ2-3, with TRBD2 matching 13 bases. The CDR3 length is 15 residues. Trimming cost V 7 bases and J 6 bases; bases outside gene matches: 7. The germline V gene has CDR1 MNHEY and CDR2 SVGAGI. The CDR3 here is CASTVLAGGRDTQYF. In nucleotides, the CDR3 is TGTGCCAGCACCGTACTAGCGGGGGGGAGGGATACGCAGTATTTT.

J is TRBJ2-3 and V is TRBV4-2; 14 bases match TRBD2. Per the germline V gene, CDR1 is LGHNA and CDR2 is YNFKEQ. The CDR3 has 17 residues. J was trimmed by 6 bases and V by 3 bases; bases with no gene match: 8. The CDR3 DNA reads TGTGCCAGCAGCCATCCAAGACTAGCGGGGGGGGGCGATACGCAGTATTTT. Amino acid sequence: CASSHPRLAGGGDTQYF.

The rearrangement uses TRBV10-3 and TRBJ2-1; perhaps D is TRBD1 or TRBD2 (5 bases each). Between the trimmed V and J ends, which lost 4 bases and 9 bases, there was a span of 22 bases. The CDR3 length is 16 residues. CDR1 and CDR2 (germline): ENHRY, SYGVKD. The CDR3 nucleotides read TGTGCCATCAGTGTTCTTGGGGACGGAAGGGCGAGTGAGCAGTTCTTC. This gives the protein CAISVLGDGRASEQFF.

This clonotype was detected a few times. The V call is TRBV7-8, the J call TRBJ1-2; D is uncertain. The CDR3 totals 13 residues. Trimming removed 5 bases at V and 3 bases at J, with 10 bases between. CDR1 SGHVS and CDR2 FQNEAQ come from the germline V gene. CDR3 sequence: CASSILGDYGYTF. Written as DNA, the CDR3 is TGTGCCAGCAGCATCCTCGGGGACTATGGCTACACCTTC.

This sequence joins TRBV12-3 or TRBV12-4 and TRBJ1-6, with D possibly TRBD1 on 6 matching bases. V shed 5 bases and J shed 10 bases, with 15 bases lying between them. This CDR3 has 14 residues. This chain's CDR3 is CASSLGGGRSPLHF. The DNA for the CDR3 is TGTGCCAGCAGTCTAGGGGGAGGCAGGTCACCCCTCCACTTT.

This chain joins TRBV18 and TRBJ2-1; D is perhaps TRBD1 (6 bases). There are 20 residues in the CDR3. Germline assignment: CDR1 KGHSH and CDR2 LQKENI. Trimming removed 0 bases at V and 5 bases at J, with 26 bases between. The CDR3 loop is CASSPPGIERGNPRDNEQFF. CDR3 DNA sequence: TGTGCCAGCTCACCACCGGGAATAGAGAGGGGGAATCCCCGGGACAATGAGCAGTTCTTC.

This clonotype was recorded a few times. V usage is TRBV10-3 and J usage is TRBJ2-1, with D possibly TRBD2 on 5 matching bases. Between the trimmed V and J ends, which lost 5 bases and 7 bases, there was a span of 15 bases. This CDR3 spans 14 amino acids. Germline-derived CDR1 and CDR2 are ENHRY and SYGVKD. The DNA for the CDR3 is TGTGCCATCAGTATGCCGGGGTCAAAGAATGAGCAGTTCTTC. Translated: CAISMPGSKNEQFF.

This clonotype turned up a few times. The V gene is TRBV20-1, the J gene TRBJ2-1, with a weak D call TRBD1 (6 bases). Germline CDR1 and CDR2: DFQATT and SNEGSKA (reference sequence). With 6 bases removed from V and 7 bases from J, the gap between germline ends came to 19 bases. CDR3 length: 14 residues. CDR3 residues: CSADPGQFGNEQFF. The CDR3 DNA reads as TGCAGTGCCGACCCAGGACAGTTTGGTAATGAGCAGTTCTTC.

This clonotype was recorded a few times. This chain links TRBV29-1 with TRBJ2-1; no clear D. CDR1 SQVTM and CDR2 ANQGSEA come from the germline V gene. CDR3 length: 10 amino acids. Between the trimmed V and J ends, which lost 4 bases and 7 bases, there was a span of 5 bases. The CDR3, as DNA: TGCAGCGTTGGCCAAAATGAGCAGTTCTTC. Amino acids: CSVGQNEQFF.

This clonotype was picked up a small number of times. The chain carries TRBV5-1 and TRBJ1-1; D gene uncertain. Germline V gene sequence: CDR1 SGHRS, CDR2 YFSETQ. The CDR3 extends over 14 amino acids. V dropped 3 bases and J dropped 2 bases, with 11 bases sitting between them. In nucleotides, the CDR3 is TGCGCCAGCAGCTCAGGACCAACCAACACTGAAGCTTTCTTT. Translating it yields CASSSGPTNTEAFF.

The genes are TRBV29-1 and TRBJ2-7, with TRBD1 matching 7 bases. V shed 5 bases, J shed 3 bases, and the junction held 7 bases outside the gene matches. The CDR3 sequence is 13 residues long. From germline, CDR1 is SQVTM and CDR2 ANQGSEA. The CDR3 sequence is CSVSKWDSYEQYF. The DNA of the CDR3 is TGCAGCGTTAGTAAATGGGACAGCTACGAGCAGTACTTC.

J is TRBJ2-1 and V is TRBV2; the D is unclear. This CDR3 comprises 11 residues. Germline assignment: CDR1 SNHLY and CDR2 FYNNEI. V was cut by 8 bases and J by 5 bases, with 7 bases left in between. CDR3 residues: CASGSHNEQFF. The CDR3 bases are TGTGCCAGCGGTTCTCACAATGAGCAGTTCTTC.

The chain combines TRBV5-1 with TRBJ1-2; a weak D match, TRBD1 (5 bases). The CDR3 is 14 amino acids. Germline lookup yields CDR1 SGHRS and CDR2 YFSETQ. Trimming left V 2 bases short and J 4 bases short, with 12 bases between. The CDR3 is CASSFYQGPYGYTF. The CDR3 region has the DNA TGCGCCAGCAGCTTCTACCAGGGCCCCTATGGCTACACCTTC.

V usage is TRBV6-1 and J usage is TRBJ2-1, with a possible D match to TRBD1 (7 bases). Germline loops: CDR1 MNHNS, CDR2 SASEGT. V was clipped by 3 bases and J by 4 bases, with 10 bases between them. The length of the CDR3 is 14 residues. Written as DNA, the CDR3 is TGTGCCAGCAGTGACAGGGGGGAGTACAATGAGCAGTTCTTC. Protein product: CASSDRGEYNEQFF.

This clonotype came up a few times. The genes are TRBV12-3 or TRBV12-4 and TRBJ1-1; 9 bases align to TRBD1. The CDR3 contains 14 residues. Trimming cost V 7 bases and J 5 bases; bases outside gene matches: 8. CDR3 region: CASTSQGARTEAFF. CDR3 coding DNA: TGTGCCAGCACTTCACAGGGGGCTCGAACTGAAGCTTTCTTT.

This clonotype has more than one count but fewer than ten. This chain uses TRBV7-2 with TRBJ1-2, with D perhaps TRBD1 (5 bases). The V end was cut by 2 bases, the J end by 8 bases, with 21 bases between. From germline, CDR1 is SGHTA and CDR2 FQGNSA. This CDR3 comprises 16 residues. CDR3 region: CASSLSPSGDLGGYTF. The CDR3 nucleotides read TGTGCCAGCAGCTTAAGCCCCTCCGGGGACTTAGGAGGCTACACCTTC.

This clonotype was detected a few times. This chain joins TRBV9 and TRBJ2-1; 10 bases match TRBD2. Germline V gene lookup returns CDR1 SGDLS and CDR2 YYNGEE. The CDR3 runs to 15 residues. The J segment lost 6 bases and the V segment lost 2 bases, leaving 5 bases of the junction unmatched. For the CDR3, the DNA is TGTGCCAGCAGCGTCAGAGCGGGGGGGCCCAATGAGCAGTTCTTC. This codes for CASSVRAGGPNEQFF.